Listed below are T cell receptor beta chains from one sample, sequenced in a study of T cells in Graves' hyperthyroidism and ophthalmopathy. TCRdb used MiXCR to reprocess the multiplex PCR reads, holding one entry per CDR3 protein. The profile shows 500,000 to 550,000 distinct CDR3 sequences, 15% to 20% of them singletons. Sequencing was carried out using blood. These receptors were taken from a man between 40 and 49 years old with Graves' ophthalmopathy. CDR3s include the opening cysteine and the closing phenylalanine or tryptophan. The order of the fields is D gene, clone size, J gene, V gene, CDR3 protein, CDR3 DNA. D genes are given only for firm matches. Size tells how often a clone was seen (once, few, many) or the class of an expanded clone, and some rows leave it out.

-,few,TRBJ2-3,TRBV7-2,CASRRGAFTDTQYF,TGTGCCAGCAGACGGGGGGCCTTCACAGATACGCAGTATTTT
TRBD1,-,TRBJ1-5,TRBV7-3,CASSTCVRQGRCQPQHF,TGTGCCAGCAGCACCTGCGTCCGACAGGGACGTTGTCAGCCCCAGCATTTT
TRBD2,many,TRBJ2-3,TRBV18,CASSPSGLALDTQYF,TGTGCCAGCTCACCGTCGGGACTAGCGTTGGATACGCAGTATTTT
-,-,TRBJ1-2,TRBV12-3/TRBV12-4,CASSATSGTVSYGYTF,TGTGCCAGCAGTGCAACCTCCGGGACGGTTAGCTATGGCTACACCTTC
-,few,TRBJ2-5,TRBV7-3,CASSPDPQRETQYF,TGTGCCAGCAGCCCGGATCCCCAAAGGGAGACCCAGTACTTC
TRBD1,-,TRBJ2-3,TRBV6-5,CASSYVPLEQGAQYF,TGTGCCAGCAGTTACGTTCCCCTCGAACAGGGGGCGCAGTATTTT
-,many,TRBJ2-3,TRBV6-6,CASSYSSAREYTDTQYF,TGTGCCAGCAGTTACTCTTCGGCCAGGGAATACACAGATACGCAGTATTTT
-,many,TRBJ2-3,TRBV7-9,CASSLGWGTDTQYF,TGTGCCAGCAGCTTAGGGTGGGGCACAGATACGCAGTATTTT
-,-,TRBJ2-1,TRBV28,CASSPWDSNEQFF,TGTGCCAGCAGTCCCTGGGACTCCAATGAGCAGTTCTTC
-,-,TRBJ2-4,TRBV20-1,CSARQGPTDIQYF,TGCAGTGCTAGACAGGGGCCAACGGACATTCAGTACTTC
-,-,TRBJ2-5,TRBV19,CASKTASGTETQYF,TGTGCCAGTAAAACTGCGAGCGGAACTGAGACCCAGTACTTC
TRBD1,many,TRBJ2-2,TRBV12-3/TRBV12-4,CASSPQGASGELFF,TGTGCCAGCAGCCCCCAGGGGGCGTCTGGGGAGCTGTTTTTT
-,few,TRBJ2-5,TRBV29-1,CSVEGWRGETQYF,TGCAGCGTTGAGGGGTGGAGGGGAGAGACCCAGTACTTC
TRBD2,few,TRBJ2-7,TRBV7-2,CASSSGLDYEQYF,TGTGCCAGCAGCTCTGGACTAGATTACGAGCAGTACTTC
TRBD2,few,TRBJ2-1,TRBV9,CASSGLAGGPYNEQFF,TGTGCCAGCAGCGGGCTAGCGGGAGGGCCCTACAATGAGCAGTTCTTC
-,few,TRBJ2-7,TRBV3-1,CAGSPSRSPYEQYF,TGTGCCGGCAGCCCCTCCAGAAGTCCCTACGAGCAGTACTTC
TRBD2,many,TRBJ2-1,TRBV20-1,CSARDRRGLAGYNEQFF,TGCAGTGCTAGAGATCGCCGAGGGCTAGCGGGGTACAATGAGCAGTTCTTC
-,-,TRBJ1-1,TRBV3-1,CASSQVTAEDEAFF,TGTGCCAGCAGCCAAGTCACGGCCGAAGACGAAGCTTTCTTT
TRBD1,many,TRBJ2-7,TRBV2,CASSHNPGQIYEQYF,TGTGCCAGCAGCCACAATCCGGGACAGATCTACGAGCAGTACTTC
-,many,TRBJ1-1,TRBV3-1,CASSQDSGLEAFF,TGTGCCAGCAGCCAAGATTCAGGGCTTGAAGCTTTCTTT
-,many,TRBJ2-7,TRBV24-1,CATSDPRTSYEQYF,TGTGCCACCAGTGATCCCCGTACATCCTACGAGCAGTACTTC
TRBD2,-,TRBJ2-1,TRBV7-3,CASSLNPFEVAGGNEQFF,TGTGCCAGCAGCTTAAACCCGTTCGAGGTAGCGGGGGGGAATGAGCAGTTCTTC
-,many,TRBJ2-3,TRBV19,CASSSQGETQYF,TGTGCCAGCAGCTCGCAGGGTGAAACGCAGTATTTT
-,many,TRBJ2-5,TRBV30,CACTSFETQYF,TGTGCCTGCACTAGCTTCGAGACCCAGTACTTC
-,-,TRBJ2-7,TRBV10-3,CAISESTAKEPEQYF,TGTGCCATCAGTGAGTCGACAGCTAAGGAGCCCGAGCAGTACTTC
TRBD2,-,TRBJ2-1,TRBV20-1,CSADAPSGTYNEQFF,TGCAGTGCTGACGCCCCTAGCGGGACCTACAATGAGCAGTTCTTC
TRBD1,-,TRBJ1-1,TRBV30,CAWSIGGALSEAEAFF,TGTGCCTGGAGTATAGGGGGCGCTTTATCGGAAGCTGAAGCTTTCTTT